Listed below are T cell receptor beta chains from one sample, sequenced in a study of cytotoxic CD8 clonotypes in ibrutinib-treated CLL. TCRdb's table, derived via immunoSEQ multiplex PCR, lists solely in-frame clones and lacks some. The sample lists 250,000 or so clones; less than 75% were seen once. Sequences were derived from PBMCs, sampled after 24 months of ibrutinib treatment. Receptors were obtained from a human donor with chronic lymphocytic leukemia. Both conserved end residues are part of each CDR3. A D gene is named only where the DNA matches it firmly. Clone size is stated in some rows and not others, as once, few, many or a class when expanded.

v_call,j_call,clone_size,d_call,cdr3_aa,cdr3_nt
TRBV29-1,TRBJ2-7,NA,NA,CSVGVTSYEQYF,TGCAGCGTTGGAGTCACCTCCTACGAGCAGTACTTC
TRBV5-8,TRBJ1-1,NA,NA,CASSTDSYGTEAFF,TGTGCCAGCAGCACGGACAGCTATGGGACTGAAGCTTTCTTT
TRBV18,TRBJ2-3,NA,NA,CASSPSGTDTQYF,TGTGCCAGCTCACCGTCCGGCACAGATACGCAGTATTTT
TRBV29-1,TRBJ2-2,NA,TRBD2,CSARGGAGTGELFF,TGCAGCGCCCGGGGGGGAGCAGGGACCGGGGAGCTGTTTTTT
TRBV7-3,TRBJ2-1,NA,NA,CASSSVVHGYNEQFF,TGTGCCAGCAGCTCCGTAGTCCACGGGTATAATGAGCAGTTCTTC
TRBV4-1,TRBJ1-3,NA,NA,CASSQVRRPWGNTIYF,TGCGCCAGCAGCCAAGTTCGCAGGCCCTGGGGGAACACCATATATTTT
TRBV19,TRBJ2-6,once,NA,CATTQGVGANVLTF,TGTGCCACTACACAGGGCGTAGGGGCCAACGTCCTGACTTTC
TRBV28,TRBJ2-2,once,NA,CASSLAAGYTGELFF,TGTGCCAGCAGTTTGGCCGCGGGGTACACCGGGGAGCTGTTTTTT
TRBV28,TRBJ1-5,NA,NA,CASSLSGGGVQPQHF,TGTGCCAGCAGTTTATCTGGGGGAGGGGTTCAGCCCCAGCATTTT
TRBV27,TRBJ2-1,NA,TRBD2,CASSPSWGGSYNEQFF,TGTGCCAGCAGTCCCTCTTGGGGAGGGTCCTACAATGAGCAGTTCTTC
TRBV5-1,TRBJ2-7,NA,TRBD1,CASSSRTGGFDEQYF,TGCGCCAGCAGCTCGCGGACAGGGGGGTTCGACGAGCAGTACTTC
TRBV11-2,TRBJ1-4,NA,NA,CASSLDRWEKLFF,TGTGCCAGCAGCTTAGATCGGTGGGAAAAACTGTTTTTT
TRBV7-3,TRBJ1-5,NA,NA,CASSVDSNQPQHF,TGTGCCAGCAGCGTCGACAGCAATCAGCCCCAGCATTTT
TRBV29-1,TRBJ2-7,NA,TRBD2,CSFSGSTVEQYF,TGCAGCTTTAGCGGGAGTACAGTCGAGCAGTACTTC
TRBV19,TRBJ1-4,NA,TRBD1,CASRRQGASANEKLFF,TGTGCCAGTAGAAGGCAGGGGGCATCGGCTAATGAAAAACTGTTTTTT
TRBV6-5,TRBJ2-7,NA,NA,CASRGETYEQYF,TGTGCCAGCAGGGGGGAGACCTACGAGCAGTACTTC
TRBV5-1,TRBJ1-1,few,NA,CASSPQGLTEAFF,TGCGCCAGCAGCCCACAGGGTTTGACTGAAGCTTTCTTT
TRBV29-1,TRBJ1-1,few,NA,CSAGDLYNTEAFF,TGCAGCGCAGGGGACCTCTATAACACTGAAGCTTTCTTT
TRBV27,TRBJ1-5,few,NA,CASSLQGGWQPQHF,TGTGCCAGCAGTCTTCAGGGTGGATGGCAGCCCCAGCATTTT
TRBV5-1,TRBJ1-5,NA,TRBD1,CASSPTGVGQPQHF,TGCGCCAGCAGCCCCACAGGGGTCGGTCAGCCCCAGCATTTT
TRBV11-3,TRBJ2-1,NA,NA,CASSFSNTEQFF,TGTGCCAGCAGCTTTTCCAATACTGAGCAGTTCTTC
TRBV10-3,TRBJ2-1,NA,TRBD1,CAITDRGQYNEQFF,TGTGCCATCACCGACAGGGGGCAATACAATGAGCAGTTCTTC
TRBV29-1,TRBJ2-3,NA,NA,CSVTTDTQYF,TGCAGCGTGACCACAGATACGCAGTATTTT
TRBV7-8,TRBJ2-3,once,NA,CASKLASDDTQYF,TGTGCCAGCAAACTCGCCTCGGACGATACGCAGTATTTT
TRBV7-2,TRBJ2-2,few,NA,CASSLALVGATGELFF,TGTGCCAGCAGCTTAGCACTTGTGGGTGCCACCGGGGAGCTGTTTTTT